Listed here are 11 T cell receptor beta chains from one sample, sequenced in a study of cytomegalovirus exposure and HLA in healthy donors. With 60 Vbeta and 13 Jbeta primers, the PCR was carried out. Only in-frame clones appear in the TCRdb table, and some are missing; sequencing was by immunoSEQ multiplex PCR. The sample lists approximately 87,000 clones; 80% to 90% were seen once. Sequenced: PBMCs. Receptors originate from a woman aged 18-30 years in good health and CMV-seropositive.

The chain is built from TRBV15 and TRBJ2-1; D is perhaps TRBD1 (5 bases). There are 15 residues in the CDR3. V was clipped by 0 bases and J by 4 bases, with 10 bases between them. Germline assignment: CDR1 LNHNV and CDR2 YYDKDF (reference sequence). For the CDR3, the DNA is TGTGCCACCAGCAGAGAAAGTAGGGGATACAATGAGCAGTTCTTC. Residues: CATSRESRGYNEQFF. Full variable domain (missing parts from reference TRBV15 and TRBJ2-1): DAMVIQNPRYQVTQFGKPVTLSCSQTLNHNVMYWYQQKSSQAPKLLFHYYDKDFNNEADTPDNFQSRRPNTSFCFLDIRSPGLGDTAMYLCATSRESRGYNEQFFGPGTRLTVL.

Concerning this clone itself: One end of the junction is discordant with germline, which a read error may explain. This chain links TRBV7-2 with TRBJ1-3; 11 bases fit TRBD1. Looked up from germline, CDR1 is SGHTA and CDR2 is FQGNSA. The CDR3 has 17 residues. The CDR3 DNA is TGTGTCAGCAGCTTAGCGGGGACAGGGGGTTTTGGAAACACCATATATTTT. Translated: CVSSLAGTGGFGNTIYF.

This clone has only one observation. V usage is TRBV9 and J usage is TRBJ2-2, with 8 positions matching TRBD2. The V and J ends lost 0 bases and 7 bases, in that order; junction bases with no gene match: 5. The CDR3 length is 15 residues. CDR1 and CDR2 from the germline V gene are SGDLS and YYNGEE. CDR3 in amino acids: CASSVDLSGGGELFF. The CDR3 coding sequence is TGTGCCAGCAGCGTAGATCTCAGCGGGGGCGGGGAGCTGTTTTTT.

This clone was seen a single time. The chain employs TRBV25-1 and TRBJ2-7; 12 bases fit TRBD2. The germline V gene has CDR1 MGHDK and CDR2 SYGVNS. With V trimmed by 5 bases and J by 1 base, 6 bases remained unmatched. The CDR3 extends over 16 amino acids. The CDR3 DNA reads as TGTGCCAGCAGTCCGAGACTAGCGGGGGAATCCTACGAGCAGTACTTC. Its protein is CASSPRLAGESYEQYF.

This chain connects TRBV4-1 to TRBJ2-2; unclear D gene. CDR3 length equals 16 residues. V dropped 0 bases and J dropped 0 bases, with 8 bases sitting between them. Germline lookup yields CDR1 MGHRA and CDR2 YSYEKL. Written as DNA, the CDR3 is TGCGCCAGCAGCCAAGATGAGAATCCGAACACCGGGGAGCTGTTTTTT. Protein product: CASSQDENPNTGELFF.

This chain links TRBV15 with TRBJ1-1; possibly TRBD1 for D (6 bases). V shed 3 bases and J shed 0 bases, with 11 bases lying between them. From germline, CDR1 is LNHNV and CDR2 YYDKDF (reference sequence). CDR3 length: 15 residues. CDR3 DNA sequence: TGTGCCACCAGCAGTGGGCAGGGGATGAACACTGAAGCTTTCTTT. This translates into CATSSGQGMNTEAFF. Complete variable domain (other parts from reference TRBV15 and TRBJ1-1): DAMVIQNPRYQVTQFGKPVTLSCSQTLNHNVMYWYQQKSSQAPKLLFHYYDKDFNNEADTPDNFQSRRPNTSFCFLDIRSPGLGDTAMYLCATSSGQGMNTEAFFGQGTRLTVV.

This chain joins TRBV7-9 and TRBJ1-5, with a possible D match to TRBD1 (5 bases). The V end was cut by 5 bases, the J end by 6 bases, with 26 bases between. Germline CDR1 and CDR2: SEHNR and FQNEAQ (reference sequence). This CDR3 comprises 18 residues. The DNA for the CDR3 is TGTGCCAGCAGCCCCACACCTGTTTCGGGGGGACGGGGTCAGCCCCAGCATTTT. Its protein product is CASSPTPVSGGRGQPQHF.

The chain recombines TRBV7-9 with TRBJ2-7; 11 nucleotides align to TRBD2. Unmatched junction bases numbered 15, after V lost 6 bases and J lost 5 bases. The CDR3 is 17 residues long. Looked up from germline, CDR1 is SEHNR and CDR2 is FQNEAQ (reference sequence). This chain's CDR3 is CASRTSSGRIGSNEQYF. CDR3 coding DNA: TGTGCCAGCAGGACTTCTAGCGGGAGGATCGGTAGCAACGAGCAGTACTTC.

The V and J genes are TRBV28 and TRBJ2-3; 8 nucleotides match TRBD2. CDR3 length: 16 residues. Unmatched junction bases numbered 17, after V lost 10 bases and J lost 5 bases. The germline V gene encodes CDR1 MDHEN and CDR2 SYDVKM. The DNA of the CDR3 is TGTGCCATCACACGCGGCGAGCGGGAGCGTCGAGATACGCAGTATTTT. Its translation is CAITRGERERRDTQYF.

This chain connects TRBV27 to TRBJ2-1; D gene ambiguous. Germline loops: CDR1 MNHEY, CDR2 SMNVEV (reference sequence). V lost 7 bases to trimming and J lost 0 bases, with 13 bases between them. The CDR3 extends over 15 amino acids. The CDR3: CASNVLRSSYNEQFF. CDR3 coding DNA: TGTGCCAGCAATGTACTACGAAGCTCCTACAATGAGCAGTTCTTC.

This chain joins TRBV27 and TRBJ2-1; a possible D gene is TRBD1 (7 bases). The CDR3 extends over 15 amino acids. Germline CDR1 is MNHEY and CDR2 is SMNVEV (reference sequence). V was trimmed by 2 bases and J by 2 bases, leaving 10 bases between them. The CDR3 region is CASSLGGGAYNEQFF. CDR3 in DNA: TGTGCCAGCAGTTTAGGAGGGGGCGCCTACAATGAGCAGTTCTTC.